This T cell receptor beta chain was recovered during a study of a mutant IDH1 vaccine in newly diagnosed glioma. Study information: Vaccines were first given 4-6 weeks after radiotherapy alone, or with temozolomide cycles. Treated patients, about 60% male and 37.5% female, averaged 40.4 years of age. The therapy given earlier, which was standard therapy, consisted of radiotherapy, temozolomide, or both, and most of the patients received both.

This CDR3 region has 13 residues. Germline V gene sequence: CDR1 LNHDA, CDR2 SQIVND (reference sequence). Time point given: week 23, last vaccination. With topical imiquimod, each dose of the vaccine consisted of 300 ug of mutant IDH1 20-mer peptide. The method was immunoSEQ multiplex PCR; TCRdb's version includes in-frame clones alone and lacks a portion of them. The sample lists tens of thousands of clones; about 76% were seen once. This clone was detected only a few times. Its antigen remains unknown. This specimen was PBMCs, taken from a glioma patient whose treatment included an IDH1 peptide vaccine. This receptor was obtained from a man aged 50-60 years with glioma. This chain links TRBV19 with TRBJ2-7; 8 positions agree with TRBD2. CDR3 protein: CATRPAGVYEQYF. The CDR3 bases are TGTGCTACCCGCCCAGCGGGGGTCTACGAGCAGTACTTC.